This T cell receptor (beta chain) was recovered during a study of beta chain features in type 1 diabetes (dated by TCRdb to the late 2010s). The study in broad terms: No differences in mean age, gender distribution, total cell number or subset yield were found between patients and healthy donors. In the study, TCRB repertoires of sorted circulating CD4+ T cell subsets from recently diagnosed type 1 diabetes patients were compared with those of matched healthy donors. A total of approximately 100,000,000 sorted cells were examined across all samples, and the number of cells per subset was strongly correlated with RNA yield. Regulatory and stem cell-like memory subsets were isolated from only 8 patients and 8 healthy donors, whereas naive and central memory subsets came from all 30 or so donors. Beyond this particular receptor, the publication reports: At VDJ recombination sites, patients with type 1 diabetes made fewer insertions and deleted more nucleotides, a pattern implying thymic rearrangement abnormalities. Shorter templates might have been favored by PCR, but patient and control samples were amplified and corrected together, so both groups would have been affected equally by any skew. Type 1 diabetes patients showed a moderate but significant shortening of TCRB CDR3 length in all four CD4+ subsets. HLA sub-analyses involved small numbers of individuals, so any influence of HLA type on TCRB rearrangement remained unresolved. Naive, central memory and regulatory TCRB repertoires appeared more similar among patients than among healthy donors. Because cDNA was sequenced instead of genomic DNA, highly expressing activated cells could be over-represented, though the groups showed no difference in activation or CD3 levels.

In the case of this clone: Its recognized antigen is unknown. No much larger clonotype is one base removed from it; base qualities were not supplied.

The entire isolated RNA was reverse transcribed using the High Capacity cDNA Reverse Transcription Kit, and thus expressed TCRB transcripts were sequenced. Deep immunoSEQ sequencing was applied to naive, central memory and regulatory T cell samples, giving an average of roughly 3.3 million total reads per sample. After sorted cells were lysed in RLT buffer, RNA was extracted with DNase-treated RNeasy Micro or Mini kits, with the choice depending on cell number. To prevent cross-contamination, each cell subset was processed individually, whereas patient and healthy donor samples were processed jointly. TCRB sequences were amplified from cDNA with the immunoSEQ multiplex PCR, producing 87-bp fragments spanning the CDR3 region. Sequencing of the amplicons was done on the Illumina HiSeq platform. The original pipeline was this. Synthetic template baselines were used to correct PCR bias computationally, reads within Hamming distance 2 were collapsed, and singletons that could not be merged were discarded. Reads were aligned against IMGT so that V, D and J genes, CDR3 length and insertions or deletions at six rearrangement sites could be assigned. Within each subset, clonotype counts were normalized to sorted cell number, and only after that were true diversity and Gini coefficients computed with the tcR R package. The overlap coefficient, calculated on TCRB nucleotide sequences, was used to measure repertoire sharing. This immuneACCESS table, as held by TCRdb, lists in-frame sequences with V and J called but not all clones. Of the missing ones, under half trace to an unresolved V gene in checked studies; the others have no known cause. V and J calls plus clone size are reproduced from that table; the DNA served to infer D and trimming. This sample is represented by more than 110,000 clones; about 7.1% of them were singletons. The ten largest clones add up to 1.4% of the sample.

Relative to germline, V is missing 3 bases and J is missing 5 bases, with 10 bases of the junction outside any gene match. The CDR3 goes from the cysteine to the phenylalanine over 16 residues. Only CDR3 DNA remains: 48 bases, in frame from the first base. Reading the germline V gene gives CDR1 LGHNA and CDR2 YNFKEQ. A single peripheral blood draw of roughly 0.11 L on average was collected from each donor into heparinised tubes. A BD FACSAria II and a panel including CD45RO, CCR7, CD25, CD127, CD95 and CD27 were used to sort naive, central memory, regulatory and stem cell-like memory CD4+ T cells. A purity above 95% was achieved for all sorted populations. PBMCs were separated immediately by Lymphoprep density gradient centrifugation and were stained directly, without being cultured. Samples were stained and sorted in pairs, with one healthy donor and one patient per experiment, so that batch effects were minimized.

The material sequenced was central memory CD4+ T cells from blood. The sequence was collected from a woman aged 30 to 39 in good health. Rearrangement joined TRBV4-2 to TRBJ2-5; the central 9 bases match TRBD1. The CDR3 is CASSHPIGGQGETQYF. The DNA sequence is given as TGTGCCAGCAGCCATCCCATAGGGGGACAGGGCGAGACCCAGTACTTC.